One and the same sample provided the 22 T cell receptor beta chains below, sequenced in a study of vaccination effects on CD4 cells after COVID-19. Sequencing followed a ViraFEST assay step that expanded antigen-specific CD4+ T cells with viral peptide pools. Subsequent to about 10 days of culture, CD4+ T cells were isolated. Prior SARS-CoV-2 infection was absent in the vaccine recipients, as shown by negative nucleocapsid antibodies. Antigen specificity for these receptors is unknown. Here immunoSEQ multiplex PCR was the method, and the copy in TCRdb shows in-frame clones only, minus some. This sample has about 63,000 clones, with around three quarters found just once. The source was CD4+ T cells from PBMCs cultured with HCoV-OC43 spike peptides, collected before COVID-19 vaccination. The subset here: HCoV-OC43 spike overlapping peptide pool stimulation. The receptors here all came from a human donor who received a COVID-19 vaccine.

The chain joins TRBV6-5 to TRBJ1-5; 8 bases align to TRBD1. The CDR3 contains 15 residues. After removal of 5 bases from V and 1 base from J, the junction contained 4 bases not matched to a gene. Germline V gene data show CDR1 as MNHEY and CDR2 as SVGAGI. DNA of the CDR3: TGTGCCAGCAGTCTCCGGACAGGGAGCAATCAGCCCCAGCATTTT. This encodes CASSLRTGSNQPQHF.

This clone was seen a few times. The CDR3 DNA reads TGCGCCAGCAGCTTGAGCCAAAACTATGGCTACACCTTC. It yields the protein CASSLSQNYGYTF. This sequence joins TRBV5-1 and TRBJ1-2; D is unclear. CDR1 SGHRS and CDR2 YFSETQ come from the germline V gene. Trimming cost V 1 base and J 2 bases, with 6 bases left between them. The CDR3 extends over 13 amino acids.

The chain combines TRBV7-2 with TRBJ1-1; possible D gene TRBD1, 5 bases. The germline gives CDR1 SGHTA, CDR2 FQGNSA. V was pared by 6 bases and J by 2 bases, with 13 bases between. The CDR3 has 14 residues. As DNA, the CDR3 is TGTGCCAGCAGAGCGGGACCGTATAACACTGAAGCTTTCTTT. Residues: CASRAGPYNTEAFF.

The chain carries TRBV7-8 and TRBJ2-3; 12 bases align to TRBD1. CDR3 length equals 20 residues. The V gene's germline CDR1 is SGHVS and CDR2 FQNEAQ. V was clipped by 7 bases and J by 3 bases; unmatched bases: 20. The CDR3 DNA is TGTGCCAGCAACCCAAGAGCACCGGGACAGGGGGCGAGTGGGACAGATACGCAGTATTTT. It translates to CASNPRAPGQGASGTDTQYF. Drawing the rest from reference TRBV7-8 and TRBJ2-3, the complete variable domain is GAGVSQSPRYKVAKRGQDVALRCDPISGHVSLFWYQQALGQGPEFLTYFQNEAQLDKSGLPSDRFFAERPEGSVSTLKIQRTQQEDSAVYLCASNPRAPGQGASGTDTQYFGPGTRLTVL.

This chain joins TRBV19 and TRBJ1-6, with TRBD1 matching 9 bases. CDR1 is LNHDA, CDR2 SQIVND, per germline (reference sequence). This CDR3 has 19 residues. After removal of 5 bases from V and 3 bases from J, the junction contained 14 bases not matched to a gene. In DNA, the CDR3 is TGTGCCAGTAGTCCAGCCCCGGGACAGGGACCGAACTATAATTCACCCCTCCACTTT. The encoded protein is CASSPAPGQGPNYNSPLHF.

This sequence joins TRBV28 and TRBJ1-2, with D tentatively TRBD1 (5 bases). V was shortened by 3 bases and J by 1 base, with 15 bases between the two germline ends. CDR3 size: 16 residues. Germline loops: CDR1 MDHEN, CDR2 SYDVKM. CDR3 protein: CASSFLGTEDNYGYTF. In nucleotides, the CDR3 is TGTGCCAGCAGTTTCCTCGGGACGGAGGATAACTATGGCTACACCTTC.

There are a few counts of this clone. This chain links TRBV3-1 (or the pseudogene TRBV3-2) with TRBJ1-2, with D uncertain. There are 14 residues in the CDR3. V was shortened by 1 base and J by 2 bases, with 8 bases between the two germline ends. CDR1 LGHDT and CDR2 YNNKEL come from the germline V gene (reference sequence). The CDR3 coding sequence is TGTGCCAGCAGCCAAGTTTCCGGGAACTATGGCTACACCTTC. This encodes CASSQVSGNYGYTF.

The rearrangement uses TRBV24-1 and TRBJ1-2; perhaps TRBD1 as D (5 bases). Trimming cost V 3 bases and J 6 bases, with 10 bases left between them. The CDR3 totals 13 residues. From germline, CDR1 is KGHDR and CDR2 SFDVKD. Written as DNA, the CDR3 is TGTGCCACCAGTGATGGGACTCCAGATGGCTACACCTTC. Translation gives CATSDGTPDGYTF.

This clone was observed a handful of times. CDR3 in amino acids: CASSRGRVYNEQFF. DNA for the CDR3: TGTGCCAGCAGTCGCGGCAGGGTATACAATGAGCAGTTCTTC. The rearrangement joins TRBV7-2 to TRBJ2-1; D might be TRBD1 (5 bases). The CDR3 sequence is 14 residues long. From germline, CDR1 is SGHTA and CDR2 FQGNSA. The V gene lost 6 bases and the J gene lost 4 bases, with 13 bases spanning the gap.

V is TRBV7-2 and J is TRBJ2-3, with TRBD2 identical over 10 bases. The CDR3 length is 14 residues. The V gene end was trimmed by 5 bases and the J gene end by 6 bases; junction bases not matched to a gene: 5. The germline V gene encodes CDR1 SGHTA and CDR2 FQGNSA. The CDR3 is CASSLSGGADTQYF. CDR3 DNA sequence: TGTGCCAGCAGCCTGAGCGGGGGGGCGGATACGCAGTATTTT.

This chain links TRBV9 with TRBJ2-5; D possibly corresponds to TRBD2 (5 bases). CDR1 is SGDLS, CDR2 YYNGEE, per germline. The CDR3 spans 15 residues. Deletions cut 4 bases from V and 8 bases from J, with 21 bases between. The CDR3 here is CASSSGVVAGGTQYF. Written as DNA, the CDR3 is TGTGCCAGCAGCTCAGGAGTGGTGGCGGGTGGTACCCAGTACTTC.

The chain combines TRBV5-1 with TRBJ1-2; no firm D call. Germline CDR1 SGHRS, CDR2 YFSETQ. V shed 0 bases and J shed 0 bases, with 3 bases lying between them. The CDR3 runs 13 residues. CDR3 region: CASSLVTNYGYTF. The CDR3 DNA follows: TGCGCCAGCAGCTTGGTTACTAACTATGGCTACACCTTC.

The chain recombines TRBV20-1 with TRBJ2-5, with a weak D call TRBD1 (5 bases). V was shortened by 5 bases and J by 8 bases, with 12 bases between the two germline ends. From germline, CDR1 is DFQATT and CDR2 SNEGSKA (reference sequence). CDR3 length: 11 residues. The CDR3 region has the DNA TGCAGTGCTCCCCAAGGGGAAACCCAGTACTTC. Protein: CSAPQGETQYF.

The V and J genes are TRBV18 and TRBJ1-2; 8 nucleotides align to TRBD1. The CDR3 length is 14 residues. The V and J ends lost 3 bases and 4 bases, in that order; junction bases with no gene match: 4. Looked up from germline, CDR1 is KGHSH and CDR2 is LQKENI. The DNA for the CDR3 is TGTGCCAGCTCACCCGGAGGGACAGGCTATGGCTACACCTTC. The encoded protein is CASSPGGTGYGYTF.

This chain joins TRBV2 and TRBJ2-7; D gene ambiguous. The CDR3 has 14 residues. V was trimmed by 5 bases and J by 1 base, leaving 12 bases between them. Germline V gives CDR1 SNHLY, CDR2 FYNNEI. CDR3 amino acids: CASSTRTVSYEQYV. The CDR3 nucleotides are TGTGCCAGCAGTACGAGGACGGTTTCCTACGAGCAGTACGTC.

V and J are TRBV6-5 and TRBJ1-3; no clear D gene. The germline V and J ends were trimmed by 8 bases and 0 bases, with 8 bases remaining between them. The CDR3 has 13 residues. Germline CDR1 is MNHEY and CDR2 is SVGAGI. The CDR3 region has the DNA TGTGCCAGCCGGGAGTTCTCTGGAAACACCATATATTTT. The encoded protein is CASREFSGNTIYF.

The rearrangement links TRBV5-4 to TRBJ2-2; 11 bases line up with TRBD1. The ends lost 3 bases at V and 3 bases at J; junction bases unmatched: 4. Germline V gene data show CDR1 as SGHNT and CDR2 as YYREEE (reference sequence). This CDR3 spans 16 amino acids. CDR3 bases: TGTGCCAGCAGCTGGACAGGGGGCGTCTACACCGGGGAGCTGTTTTTT. This codes for CASSWTGGVYTGELFF.

This clone was found once. The chain uses TRBV7-2 and TRBJ1-1; D gene unclear. The V and J ends lost 0 bases and 2 bases respectively, with 13 bases between them. Germline V gene data show CDR1 as SGHTA and CDR2 as FQGNSA. The CDR3 length is 16 residues. The CDR3 region is CASSLAATAYNTEAFF. CDR3 DNA sequence: TGTGCCAGCAGCTTAGCAGCTACCGCTTATAACACTGAAGCTTTCTTT.

The chain employs TRBV30 and TRBJ1-5; 7 bases map to TRBD1. With V trimmed by 2 bases and J by 5 bases, 6 bases remained unmatched. The CDR3 totals 14 residues. Per germline, CDR1 GTSNPN and CDR2 SVGIG (reference sequence). CDR3 nucleotide sequence: TGTGCCTGGAGTTCCTGGACAGGTTATCAGCCCCAGCATTTT. This sequence encodes CAWSSWTGYQPQHF.

This sequence joins TRBV3-1 (or the pseudogene TRBV3-2) and TRBJ1-4; D is ambiguous. Germline lookup yields CDR1 LGHDT and CDR2 YNNKEL (reference sequence). The CDR3 totals 13 residues. The germline V and J ends were trimmed by 1 base and 7 bases, with 7 bases remaining between them. Here the CDR3 reads CASSQAVGEKLFF. Written as DNA, the CDR3 is TGTGCCAGCAGCCAAGCGGTAGGTGAAAAACTGTTTTTT.

The sample holds a few counts of this clone. The V gene is TRBV5-1, the J gene TRBJ1-1; no clear D. This CDR3 has 13 residues. The V gene lost 0 bases and the J gene lost 3 bases, with 6 bases spanning the gap. CDR1 and CDR2 from the germline V gene are SGHRS and YFSETQ. CDR3 residues: CASSLAEDTEAFF. The CDR3 region has the DNA TGCGCCAGCAGCTTGGCGGAGGACACTGAAGCTTTCTTT.

V is TRBV6-5 and J is TRBJ2-7; the match to TRBD1 covers 7 bases. V was pared by 6 bases and J by 2 bases, with 7 bases of the junction left unmatched. Germline loops: CDR1 MNHEY, CDR2 SVGAGI. The CDR3 consists of 14 residues. For the CDR3, the DNA is TGTGCCAGCAGACGGGGACAGCAAGCCTACGAGCAGTACGTC. It translates to CASRRGQQAYEQYV.